Listed below are T cell receptor beta chains from one sample, sequenced in a study of blood T cell repertoires in COVID-19. Using immunoSEQ multiplex PCR, the repertoire was profiled, and TCRdb retains in-frame clones only, with some absent. The data contain tens of thousands of clones, under 80% of them singletons. Material: peripheral blood. The origin of the receptors is a human donor in a cohort sampled during active COVID-19. The CDR3 runs from the conserved cysteine through the conserved F or W. The D gene is left open where the match is weak. Only some rows state a clone size, as once, few, many or a class for expanded clones.

J gene	D gene	clone size	V gene	CDR3 DNA	CDR3 protein
TRBJ1-4	NA	NA	TRBV28	TGTGCCAGCACCTACGGGGGGGGGAAAGGAGAAAAACTGTTTTTT	CASTYGGGKGEKLFF
TRBJ2-2	NA	NA	TRBV19	TGTGCCAGTAGTATATTTCTAGAACGCGGGGAGCTGTTTTTT	CASSIFLERGELFF
TRBJ2-7	NA	NA	TRBV7-2	TGTGCCAGCAGCTCCGCGGCGGCCCCGAGGGTCGAGCAGTACTTC	CASSSAAAPRVEQYF
TRBJ1-5	NA	NA	TRBV5-1	TGCGCCAGCAGCCCCGACGCGGGGTATCAGCCCCAGCATTTT	CASSPDAGYQPQHF
TRBJ2-1	TRBD1	NA	TRBV24-1	TGTGCCACCAGCCGGGACAGCTACAATGAGCAGTTCTTC	CATSRDSYNEQFF
TRBJ1-5	NA	NA	TRBV14	TGTGCCAGCAGCCATAATAGCAATCAGCCCCAGCATTTT	CASSHNSNQPQHF
TRBJ2-2	TRBD2	NA	TRBV7-2	TGTGCCAGCAGCCTTCCGACTAGCGGGAGGAGGATCATCGGGGAGCTGTTTTTT	CASSLPTSGRRIIGELFF
TRBJ2-1	TRBD2	NA	TRBV6-5	TGTGCCAGCAGGAAGGGCGGGAGTGGGTACAATGAGCAGTTCTTC	CASRKGGSGYNEQFF
TRBJ1-1	NA	NA	TRBV6-2/TRBV6-3	TGTGCCAGCAGTTACTTGAACAGACATGAAGCTTTCTTT	CASSYLNRHEAFF
TRBJ2-3	TRBD2	NA	TRBV10-3	TGTGCCATCAGTGTTAGCGGGACGGACACAGATACGCAGTATTTT	CAISVSGTDTDTQYF
TRBJ2-3	NA	NA	TRBV19	TGTGCCAGTAGTATATCAAGCGGAACTACTAGCACAGATACGCAGTATTTT	CASSISSGTTSTDTQYF
TRBJ2-5	TRBD2	NA	TRBV7-9	TGTGCCAGCAGACCCGCCCGAGCGGGAGTTGTGGAGACCCAGTACTTC	CASRPARAGVVETQYF
TRBJ2-2	TRBD2	many	TRBV2	TGTGCCAGCACCCGACTAGCGGGAGTAGGGACCGGGGAGCTGTTTTTT	CASTRLAGVGTGELFF
TRBJ2-3	TRBD2	few	TRBV6-4	TGTGCCAGCAGTGACTCAGGAGGGGAGGGCGATACGCAGTATTTT	CASSDSGGEGDTQYF
TRBJ2-7	NA	NA	TRBV30	TGTGCCTGGAGCGGCGTAACAGGGTGGCGGTACGAGCAGTACTTC	CAWSGVTGWRYEQYF
TRBJ1-2	TRBD1	NA	TRBV29-1	TGCAGCGCTCCCACCTGGGACAGGGGTTTGTTCGACTATGGCTACACCTTC	CSAPTWDRGLFDYGYTF
TRBJ1-6	NA	NA	TRBV6-6	TGTGCCAGCAGTTACTCCCGGGACAAAGTCCTCCACTTT	CASSYSRDKVLHF
TRBJ1-6	NA	few	TRBV11-1	TGTGCCAGCAGCTTACGACCTTCGGGGAATTCACCCCTCCACTTT	CASSLRPSGNSPLHF
TRBJ1-5	NA	NA	TRBV19	TGTGCCAGTACCCCGGACAGATTTAATCAGCCCCAGCATTTT	CASTPDRFNQPQHF
TRBJ2-3	TRBD2	NA	TRBV5-1	TGCGCCAGCAGCCCACTGCACGGGAGGGGAGGATCGCAGTATTTT	CASSPLHGRGGSQYF
TRBJ1-4	NA	NA	TRBV14	TGTGCCAGCAGCCAAGACGGGGGGGTCGAAACTAATGAAAAACTGTTTTTT	CASSQDGGVETNEKLFF
TRBJ2-5	NA	NA	TRBV18	TGTGCCAGCTCCTCGACGGAGCAAGAGACCCAGTACTTC	CASSSTEQETQYF
TRBJ2-4	NA	NA	TRBV2	TGTGCCAGCCTCGGGGTGAGCAAAAACATTCAGTACTTC	CASLGVSKNIQYF
TRBJ2-3	NA	few	TRBV29-1	TGCAGCGTAGATACAGGCACAGATACGCAGTATTTT	CSVDTGTDTQYF
TRBJ2-3	NA	NA	TRBV7-9	TGTGCCAGCATTTTTACGGCGGGCACAGATACGCAGTATTTT	CASIFTAGTDTQYF
TRBJ2-7	TRBD2	NA	TRBV3-1/TRBV3-2	TGTGCCAGCAGCCGATCACCGGGACTAGCGGGAGATCCCTCCTACGAGCAGTACTTC	CASSRSPGLAGDPSYEQYF
TRBJ1-1	NA	NA	TRBV6-4	TGTGCCAGCAGTGACCCCTTGAGCACTGAAGCTTTCTTT	CASSDPLSTEAFF